These T cell receptor beta chains were read from a single sample in a study of shared clonotypes between healthy human individuals. TCRdb keeps only in-frame clones here, not all; method: immunoSEQ multiplex PCR. The table has under 650,000 clones, about 96% seen once. The sample was naive CD4+ T cells sorted from blood. The origin of the receptors is a woman in her twenties or thirties in good health. The CDR3 runs from the conserved cysteine through the conserved F or W. Each record gives: D gene, J gene, clone size, V gene, CDR3 DNA, CDR3 protein. A D gene is named only where the DNA matches it firmly. Expanded clones are given a class, and other clones once, few, many or no size at all.

>TRBD1|TRBJ2-7|NA|TRBV7-2
TGTGCCAGCAGCTTTGACAGGGACCTCAGCTCCTACGAGCAGTACTTC
CASSFDRDLSSYEQYF
>NA|TRBJ2-5|NA|TRBV13
TGTGCCAGCAGCTTAGGATGGGGGTCTGAGCCTAAAGAGACCCAGTACTTC
CASSLGWGSEPKETQYF
>NA|TRBJ1-1|NA|TRBV19
TGTGCCACCGGGGAGGCGGACACTGAAGCTTTCTTT
CATGEADTEAFF
>NA|TRBJ1-1|NA|TRBV19
TGTGCCAGTAGTACGGGGGGGCGGGTAGCTTTCTTT
CASSTGGRVAFF
>TRBD2|TRBJ2-7|NA|TRBV28
TGTGCCAGCGGTACAGCGGGAGAAGGTATCTACGAGCAGTACTTC
CASGTAGEGIYEQYF
>NA|TRBJ2-5|NA|TRBV28
TGTGCCAGCAAACTATGGGGGAAAGAGACCCAGTACTTC
CASKLWGKETQYF
>NA|TRBJ2-2|NA|TRBV7-2
TGTGCCAGCAGCTTAGCCGGGACGAACACCGGGGAGCTGTTTTTT
CASSLAGTNTGELFF
>NA|TRBJ2-1|NA|TRBV11-2
TGTGCCAGCAGCTTAGCTCTCTACAATGAGCAGTTCTTC
CASSLALYNEQFF
>NA|TRBJ2-5|NA|TRBV25-1
TGTGCCAGCAGTGGGGGATCTCAAGAGACCCAGTACTTC
CASSGGSQETQYF
>TRBD2|TRBJ2-7|NA|TRBV6-5
TGTGCCAGCAGTTACCAACTAGCGGGAGTTTACGAGCAGTACTTC
CASSYQLAGVYEQYF
>NA|TRBJ1-1|NA|TRBV27
TGTGCCAGCAGTTCCAGTTTAGAGAACACTGAAGCTTTCTTT
CASSSSLENTEAFF
>TRBD1|TRBJ2-2|NA|TRBV29-1
TGCAGCGTCGACAGGGAGAACACCGGGGAGCTGTTTTTT
CSVDRENTGELFF
>NA|TRBJ2-1|NA|TRBV5-1
TGCGCCAGCAGCTTGGGTCCCTCCTCCTACAATGAGCAGTTCTTC
CASSLGPSSYNEQFF
>TRBD2|TRBJ2-1|NA|TRBV29-1
TGCAGCGTTGACTCGGGAGGCACTAGCCTATACAATGAGCAGTTCTTC
CSVDSGGTSLYNEQFF
>TRBD1|TRBJ2-7|NA|TRBV10-3
TGTGCCATCAGTGAGTGGGGACAGGGGAGCGGGGAGCAGTACTTC
CAISEWGQGSGEQYF
>TRBD1|TRBJ2-1|NA|TRBV11-2
TGTGCCAGCAGCTCCAGGAGCCCGACAGGGAAAGGCCACAATGAGCAGTTCTTC
CASSSRSPTGKGHNEQFF
>NA|TRBJ2-4|NA|TRBV7-9
TGTGCCAGCAGCGCCCATATTCGGGACATTCAGTACTTC
CASSAHIRDIQYF
>TRBD2|TRBJ2-7|NA|TRBV7-2
TGTGCCAGCAGCTTAGCGCGCGCTAGCGGGAGGGAAAAGTACGAGCAGTACTTC
CASSLARASGREKYEQYF
>NA|TRBJ1-1|NA|TRBV18
TGTGCCAGCTCACCAGTAGAGAACACTGAAGCTTTCTTT
CASSPVENTEAFF
>TRBD1|TRBJ1-2|once|TRBV10-3
TGTGCCATCAGTGACCCACAGGGGGGCTATGGCTACACCTTC
CAISDPQGGYGYTF
>NA|TRBJ2-1|once|TRBV4-1
TGCGCCAGCAGCCACCCTAACAATGAGCAGTTCTTC
CASSHPNNEQFF
>TRBD2|TRBJ2-5|once|TRBV11-1
TGTGCCAGCAGCCTCCTTTGGCGGGAGGGAGAGACCCAGTACTTC
CASSLLWREGETQYF
>NA|TRBJ2-1|NA|TRBV2
TGTGCCAGCAGTGAAGCGGACACCTTCTGGGAGCAGTTCTTC
CASSEADTFWEQFF
>TRBD1|TRBJ1-5|NA|TRBV5-8
TGTGCCAGCAGCCCGGGACAGGGGGAAAATCAGCCCCAGCATTTT
CASSPGQGENQPQHF
>TRBD2|TRBJ2-7|few|TRBV18
TGTGCCAGCTCACCAGGACGGGAGGTGTTCTTC
CASSPGREVFF
>TRBD2|TRBJ2-1|NA|TRBV7-2
TGTGCCAGCACACGACTAGCGAACTACAATGAGCAGTTCTTC
CASTRLANYNEQFF
>NA|TRBJ2-7|NA|TRBV6-6
TGTGCCAGCAGTTATTCAGAGAGCTCCTACGAGCAGTACTTC
CASSYSESSYEQYF
>NA|TRBJ2-7|NA|TRBV7-9
TGTGCCAGCAGCTTATTGGAGGGCCTGAAGCACGAGCAGTACTTC
CASSLLEGLKHEQYF